This TCR beta chain was observed in a study of T cell responses to AZD1222 COVID-19 vaccine. Regarding the study as a whole: It should be noted that donors were predominantly white British and more often female, and clonal diversity was possibly underestimated. At 160-218 and 743-854, vaccine-associated CD4 TCRs were dominant, and they spanned spike. After two AZD1222 doses, spike-specific TCR breadth and depth rose versus day 0.

Profiling relied on immunoSEQ multiplex PCR, and the TCRdb table lists in-frame clones only, not all of them. The sample lists about 120,000 clones; about 89% were seen once. As concerns this clone: Its antigen is not identified.

The input for sequencing was peripheral blood, taken on day 0 of MenACWY control vaccination. This clonotype originated in an adult in good health.

Here the CDR3 reads CASSVGGRGLSTDTQYF. CDR3 nucleotide sequence: TGTGCCAGCAGCGTAGGGGGCAGGGGGCTGAGCACAGATACGCAGTATTTT. V usage is TRBV9 and J usage is TRBJ2-3; 8 bases are a match to TRBD1. This CDR3 is built from 17 residues. The germline CDR1 and CDR2 sequences are SGDLS and YYNGEE. Trimming took 0 bases from V and 0 from J; bases not matched to a gene: 6.